This T cell receptor beta chain was profiled in a study of blood T cells in healthy people across ages. CDR3 size: 13 residues. Germline values: CDR1 MNHEY, CDR2 SVGEGT. Combining a sample-barcoded 5' primer with a J-beta primer mix, a second PCR ran for roughly 7 to 11 cycles. TCRdb reanalysed the 5' RACE reads using MiXCR and keeps one entry per CDR3 protein. This table holds 380,000 or so distinct CDR3 sequences, about 52% found once. V usage is TRBV6-2 or TRBV6-3 and J usage is TRBJ2-4, with unresolved D. The J call is in doubt because the DNA end fits TRBJ2-7 better. The TCR comes from a man in his fifties or sixties in good health. Sample: blood. The CDR3 sequence: CASSSHRPYEQYF. The CDR3 nucleotides read TGTGCCAGCAGTTCCCACCGACCCTACGAGCAGTACTTC.